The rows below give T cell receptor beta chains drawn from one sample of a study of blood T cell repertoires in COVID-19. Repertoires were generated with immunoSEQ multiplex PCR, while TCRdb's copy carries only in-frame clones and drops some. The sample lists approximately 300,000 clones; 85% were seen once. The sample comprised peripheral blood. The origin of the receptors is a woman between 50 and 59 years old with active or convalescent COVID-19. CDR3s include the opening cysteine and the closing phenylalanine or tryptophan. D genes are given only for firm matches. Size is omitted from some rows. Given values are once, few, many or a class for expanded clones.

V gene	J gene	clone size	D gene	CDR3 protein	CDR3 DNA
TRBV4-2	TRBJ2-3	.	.	CASSRAGQEDTQYF	TGTGCCAGCAGTAGAGCGGGACAGGAAGATACGCAGTATTTT
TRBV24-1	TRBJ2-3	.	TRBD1	CATAGTGPDTQYF	TGTGCCACCGCCGGGACAGGGCCAGATACGCAGTATTTT
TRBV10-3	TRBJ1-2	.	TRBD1	CAISGTGGRLQNGYTF	TGTGCCATCAGTGGTACAGGGGGCCGATTGCAGAATGGCTACACCTTC
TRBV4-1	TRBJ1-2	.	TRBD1	CASRPTGDAYGYTF	TGCGCCAGCAGGCCTACAGGGGATGCCTATGGCTACACCTTC
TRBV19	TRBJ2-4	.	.	CASSIRAWSAFKGNIQYF	TGTGCCAGTAGTATCAGGGCTTGGAGCGCCTTCAAGGGTAACATTCAGTACTTC
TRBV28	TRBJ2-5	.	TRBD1	CASSLWTGIGETQYF	TGTGCCAGCAGTTTGTGGACAGGCATAGGGGAGACCCAGTACTTC
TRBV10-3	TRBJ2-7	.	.	CAIRTGGGYGEQYF	TGTGCCATCAGGACGGGTGGGGGCTACGGGGAGCAGTACTTC
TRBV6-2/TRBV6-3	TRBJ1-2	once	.	CASSWEGFDGYTF	TGTGCCAGCAGTTGGGAGGGCTTCGATGGCTACACCTTC
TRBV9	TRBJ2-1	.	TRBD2	CASSGTSGRIDEQFF	TGTGCCAGCAGCGGGACTAGCGGGAGAATTGATGAGCAGTTCTTC
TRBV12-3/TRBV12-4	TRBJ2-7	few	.	CASSYRDEQYF	TGTGCCAGCAGTTACAGGGACGAGCAGTACTTC
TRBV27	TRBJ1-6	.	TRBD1	CASSLWDRGSPLHF	TGTGCCAGCAGTTTATGGGACAGGGGGTCCCCCCTCCACTTT
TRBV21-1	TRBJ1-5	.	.	CASSNIQGLGRSNQPQHF	TGTGCCAGCAGCAACATACAGGGGCTCGGGAGAAGCAATCAGCCCCAGCATTTT
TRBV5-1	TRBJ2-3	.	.	CASSLGARGTDTQYF	TGCGCCAGCAGCTTGGGAGCGAGAGGGACAGATACGCAGTATTTT
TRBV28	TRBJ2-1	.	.	CASSRPGVTSYNEQFF	TGTGCCAGCAGTCGCCCGGGAGTGACCTCCTACAATGAGCAGTTCTTC
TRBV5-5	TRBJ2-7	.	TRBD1	CASSLGTGAYEQYF	TGTGCCAGCAGCTTGGGCACAGGGGCCTACGAGCAGTACTTC
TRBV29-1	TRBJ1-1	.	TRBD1	CSVWTGVNTEAFF	TGCAGCGTGTGGACAGGGGTGAACACTGAAGCTTTCTTT
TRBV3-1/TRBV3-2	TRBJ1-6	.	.	CASSPRDTRYNSPLHF	TGTGCCAGCAGCCCAAGGGACACCCGATATAATTCACCCCTCCACTTT
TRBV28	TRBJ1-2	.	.	CASSGGTNYGYTF	TGTGCCAGCAGTGGAGGAACCAACTATGGCTACACCTTC
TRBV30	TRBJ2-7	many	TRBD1	CAWSLTRTGAQYF	TGTGCCTGGAGCCTAACCAGGACAGGGGCGCAGTACTTC
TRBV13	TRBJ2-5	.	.	CASSLKGDQETQYF	TGTGCCAGCAGCTTAAAGGGGGATCAAGAGACCCAGTACTTC
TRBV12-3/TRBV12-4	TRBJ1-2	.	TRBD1	CASRWTGGGGYTF	TGTGCCAGCAGGTGGACAGGCGGCGGTGGCTACACCTTC
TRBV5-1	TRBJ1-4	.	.	CASSLQGPTHNEKLFF	TGCGCCAGCAGCCTGCAGGGGCCAACCCATAATGAAAAACTGTTTTTT
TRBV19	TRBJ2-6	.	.	CASSISVYGANVLTF	TGTGCCAGTAGTATCTCGGTTTACGGGGCCAACGTCCTGACTTTC
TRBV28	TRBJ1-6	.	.	CASSQDNNSPLHF	TGTGCCAGCAGTCAGGACAATAATTCACCCCTCCACTTT
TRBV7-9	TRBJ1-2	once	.	CASSLGPGFTNYGYTF	TGTGCCAGCAGCTTAGGGCCAGGCTTTACAAACTATGGCTACACCTTC
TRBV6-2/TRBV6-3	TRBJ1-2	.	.	CASSPVGGTVHENGYTF	TGTGCCAGCAGTCCAGTGGGGGGGACGGTACATGAAAATGGCTACACCTTC
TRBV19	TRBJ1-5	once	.	CASSTTRIQPQHF	TGTGCCAGTAGTACGACCAGGATTCAGCCCCAGCATTTT
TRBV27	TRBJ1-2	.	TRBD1	CASKLNRGNYGYTF	TGTGCCAGCAAATTAAACAGGGGGAACTATGGCTACACCTTC
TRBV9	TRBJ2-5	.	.	CASSVGEETQYF	TGTGCCAGCAGCGTAGGAGAGGAGACCCAGTACTTC
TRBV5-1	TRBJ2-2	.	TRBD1	CASTDRAGAAGELFF	TGCGCCAGCACTGACAGGGCTGGGGCTGCCGGGGAGCTGTTTTTT
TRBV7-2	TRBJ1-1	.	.	CASSPRAKMDTEAFF	TGTGCCAGCAGCCCGAGGGCTAAAATGGACACTGAAGCTTTCTTT
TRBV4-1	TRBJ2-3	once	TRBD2	CASSQSPQSLGLAGSTDTQYF	TGCGCCAGCAGCCAAAGCCCGCAATCGCTGGGACTAGCGGGATCCACAGATACGCAGTATTTT
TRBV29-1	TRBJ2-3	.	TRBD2	CSASGLAMTDTQYF	TGCAGCGCCTCGGGACTAGCGATGACAGATACGCAGTATTTT
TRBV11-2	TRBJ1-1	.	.	CASSLTEGNTEAFF	TGTGCCAGCAGCTTAACCGAGGGGAACACTGAAGCTTTCTTT
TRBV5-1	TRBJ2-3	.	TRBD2	CASSFGSGTSLTDTQYF	TGCGCCAGCAGCTTCGGTTCCGGGACTAGCCTCACAGATACGCAGTATTTT
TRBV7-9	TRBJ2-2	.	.	CASSLGQGDGELFF	TGTGCCAGCAGCTTAGGTCAGGGTGACGGGGAGCTGTTTTTT
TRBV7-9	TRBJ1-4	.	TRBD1	CASSFPGGQATTNEKLFF	TGTGCCAGCAGCTTCCCGGGGGGACAGGCTACAACTAATGAAAAACTGTTTTTT
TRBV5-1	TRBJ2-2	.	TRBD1	CASSGGQANTGELFF	TGCGCCAGCAGCGGCGGACAGGCGAACACCGGGGAGCTGTTTTTT
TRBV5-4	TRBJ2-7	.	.	CASSLEVASSYEQYF	TGTGCCAGCAGCTTGGAGGTAGCTAGTTCCTACGAGCAGTACTTC
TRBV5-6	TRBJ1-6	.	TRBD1	CASSARQGALDSPLHF	TGTGCCAGCAGCGCCAGACAGGGGGCATTGGATTCACCCCTCCACTTT
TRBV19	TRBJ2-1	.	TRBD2	CASSPQSGRAHNEQFF	TGTGCCAGTAGTCCCCAGAGCGGGAGGGCCCACAATGAGCAGTTCTTC
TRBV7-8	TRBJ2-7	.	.	CASADGGPAYEQYF	TGTGCCAGCGCAGACGGGGGGCCGGCCTACGAGCAGTACTTC
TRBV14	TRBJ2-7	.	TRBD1	CASRRTGQGATYEQYF	TGTGCCAGCAGGCGAACGGGACAGGGGGCTACCTACGAGCAGTACTTC
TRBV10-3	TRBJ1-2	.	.	CAISVEGPSGYTF	TGTGCCATCAGTGTGGAGGGGCCAAGTGGCTACACCTTC
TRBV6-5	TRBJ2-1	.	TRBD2	CASSYAGVSYNEQFF	TGTGCCAGCAGTTACGCGGGAGTCTCCTACAATGAGCAGTTCTTC
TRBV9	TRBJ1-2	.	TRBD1	CASSEGRGWNYGYTF	TGTGCCAGCAGCGAGGGCAGGGGGTGGAACTATGGCTACACCTTC
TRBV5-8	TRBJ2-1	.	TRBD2	CASSLVRGVSYNEQFF	TGTGCCAGCAGCTTGGTGCGGGGGGTCTCCTACAATGAGCAGTTCTTC
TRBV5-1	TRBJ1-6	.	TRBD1	CASSPRGQGNSPLHF	TGCGCCAGCAGCCCGAGGGGGCAGGGTAATTCACCCCTCCACTTT
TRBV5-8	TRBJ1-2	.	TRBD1	CASRRAGTGRNYGYTF	TGTGCCAGCAGACGCGCCGGGACAGGTCGAAACTATGGCTACACCTTC
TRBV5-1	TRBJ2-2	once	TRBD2	CASSVGTSDTGELFF	TGCGCCAGCAGCGTCGGGACTAGCGACACCGGGGAGCTGTTTTTT
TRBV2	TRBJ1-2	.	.	CASSDRAQGYGYTF	TGTGCCAGCAGTGACAGGGCGCAAGGCTATGGCTACACCTTC
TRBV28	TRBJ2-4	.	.	CATSAGAKNIQYF	TGTGCCACCTCAGCAGGAGCCAAAAACATTCAGTACTTC
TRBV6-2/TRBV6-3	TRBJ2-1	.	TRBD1	CASSSRQGESSYNEQFF	TGTGCCAGCAGTTCCCGACAGGGGGAGAGTTCCTACAATGAGCAGTTCTTC
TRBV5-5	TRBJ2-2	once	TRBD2	CASSWGLAGYTGELFF	TGTGCCAGCAGCTGGGGACTAGCGGGATATACCGGGGAGCTGTTTTTT
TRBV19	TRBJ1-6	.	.	CASTAGLILSPLHF	TGTGCCAGTACCGCGGGACTGATTCTCTCACCCCTCCACTTT
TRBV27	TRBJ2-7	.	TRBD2	CASRPGLAGGSVYEQYF	TGTGCCAGCAGGCCGGGACTAGCGGGAGGGTCGGTCTACGAGCAGTACTTC
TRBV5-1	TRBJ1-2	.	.	CASSLGQAFNYGYTF	TGCGCCAGCAGCTTGGGACAGGCGTTTAACTATGGCTACACCTTC
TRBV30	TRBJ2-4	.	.	CAWSLGSPNIQYF	TGTGCCTGGAGCCTAGGGAGTCCGAACATTCAGTACTTC
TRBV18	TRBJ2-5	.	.	CASSPPRGRAETQYF	TGTGCCAGCTCACCACCGAGGGGGAGGGCAGAGACCCAGTACTTC